This T cell receptor beta chain was captured by sequencing in a study of T cells in Graves' hyperthyroidism and ophthalmopathy. General study findings and limits: Researchers found most expanded thyroid clonotypes above 0.001 in blood as well.

Researchers amplified the TCR beta CDR3 regions from RNA transcripts. HTBI primers were the set used in a first-round RT-PCR of the TCR CDR3. TCRdb recomputed calls from the multiplex PCR reads with MiXCR, one row per CDR3 protein. The repertoire consists of about 270,000 distinct CDR3 sequences, with about 15% occurring once and the leading ten covering under 35%. Aged 18 to 65, the patients had hyperthyroidism that was newly diagnosed and had lasted under 2 months. Clinical symptoms, serum thyroxine and TRAb, thyroid ultrasound and orbital computed tomography together formed the diagnostic basis. Any symptoms of ophthalmopathy came after the first hyperthyroidism diagnosis, from which the blood sample dates. This clonotype occurred a few times. Its cognate antigen is unknown. With 8 bases clipped from V and 8 bases from J, the junction kept 12 bases outside the gene matches. Per the germline V gene, CDR1 is LNHDA and CDR2 is SQIVND (reference sequence). The CDR3 runs to 15 residues.

The sequenced material came from blood. The rearrangement joins TRBV19 to TRBJ2-1; 10 bases agree with TRBD1. The receptor was derived from a woman between 50 and 59 years old with Graves' hyperthyroidism that later progressed to Graves' ophthalmopathy. CDR3 loop: CASLARGQGSDEQFF. For the CDR3, the DNA is TGTGCCAGTCTCGCTAGGGGACAGGGGTCGGATGAGCAGTTCTTC.